Below are 26 T cell receptor beta chains sequenced from a single sample in a study of Graves' ophthalmopathy and Graves' hyperthyroidism. Amplification of the TCR beta CDR3 regions used RNA transcripts (as template). HTBI-primed first-round RT-PCR preceded second-round multiplex PCR. TCRdb fed the multiplex PCR reads into MiXCR, producing one record per CDR3 protein. Of about 740,000 distinct CDR3 sequences listed, approximately 40% are singletons. Sequencing was carried out using peripheral blood. The receptor source for this set is an adult man with Graves' ophthalmopathy.

The sample holds many counts of this clonotype. The chain recombines TRBV7-2 with TRBJ1-1; 7 bases agree with TRBD1. The V gene's germline CDR1 is SGHTA and CDR2 FQGNSA. The junction had 11 bases not matched to a gene; V was cut back by 4 bases and J by 9 bases. This CDR3 is built from 14 residues. CDR3 residues: CASSSSTGEGQAFF. CDR3 coding DNA: TGTGCCAGCAGCTCGTCAACAGGGGAGGGTCAAGCTTTCTTT.

This clonotype was detected ten times or more. For the CDR3, the DNA is TGCGCCAGCAGAACCGGGACAGGCCAAGAGACCCAGTACTTC. This sequence encodes CASRTGTGQETQYF. The chain couples TRBV10-2 to TRBJ2-5, with TRBD1 identical over 8 bases. V was pared by 6 bases and J by 1 base, with 4 bases of the junction left unmatched. The CDR3 covers 14 residues. Germline lookup yields CDR1 WSHSY and CDR2 SAAADI.

The V and J genes are TRBV29-1 and TRBJ2-2, with 10 bases identical to TRBD2. CDR3 length: 16 residues. The V segment lost 6 bases and the J segment 6 bases; nucleotides outside the gene matches: 13. Germline V lookup: CDR1 SQVTM, CDR2 ANQGSEA. The CDR3 loop is CSVEISGGAGSGELFF. The DNA for the CDR3 is TGCAGCGTGGAGATAAGCGGGGGGGCCGGGTCCGGGGAGCTGTTTTTT.

A few counts support this clonotype. The J gene is TRBJ1-6, the V gene TRBV4-1; D is undetermined. The CDR3 totals 16 residues. Trimming cost V 4 bases and J 7 bases, with 17 bases left between them. The germline CDR1 and CDR2 sequences are MGHRA and YSYEKL. The CDR3: CASSRSSDGKNSPLHF. For the CDR3, the DNA is TGCGCCAGCAGCCGATCTTCGGACGGGAAAAATTCACCCCTCCACTTT.

This clonotype was counted at least ten times. The chain has TRBV10-3 and TRBJ2-2, with D possibly being TRBD1 (6 bases). The CDR3 covers 15 residues. Trimming took off 9 bases at V and 6 bases at J, with 20 bases between the two ends. CDR1 is ENHRY and CDR2 is SYGVKD in the germline V gene. The CDR3 protein is CAMGDTGFGAGELFF. The CDR3 DNA reads TGTGCCATGGGGGACACAGGGTTTGGAGCCGGGGAGCTGTTTTTT.

This chain connects TRBV2 to TRBJ2-6; D might be TRBD2 (5 bases). V lost 6 bases, J lost 0 bases, and 12 bases lay in between. Germline assignment: CDR1 SNHLY and CDR2 FYNNEI. This CDR3 is built from 16 residues. The CDR3 bases are TGTGCCAGCAGCTCTGGACTGTCCTCTGGGGCCAACGTCCTGACTTTC. It specifies CASSSGLSSGANVLTF.

Only one count was recorded for this clonotype. V gene TRBV7-9 combines with J gene TRBJ1-1; 7 bases map to TRBD1. Per germline, CDR1 SEHNR and CDR2 FQNEAQ (reference sequence). Unmatched junction bases numbered 12, after V lost 2 bases and J lost 3 bases. The length of the CDR3 is 17 residues. In nucleotides, the CDR3 is TGTGCCAGCAGCTTATCTCAAGGGACAGCAAGCTACACTGAAGCTTTCTTT. This sequence encodes CASSLSQGTASYTEAFF. The variable domain in full, with the rest retrieved from reference TRBV7-9 and TRBJ1-1, is DTGVSQNPRHKITKRGQNVTFRCDPISEHNRLYWYRQTLGQGPEFLTYFQNEAQLEKSRLLSDRFSAERPKGSFSTLEIQRTEQGDSAMYLCASSLSQGTASYTEAFFGQGTRLTVV.

The J gene is TRBJ2-7, the V gene TRBV10-3; 10 bases are a match to TRBD1. This CDR3 comprises 14 residues. V shed 6 bases and J 5 bases; nucleotides not matched to a gene: 7. Germline V lookup: CDR1 ENHRY, CDR2 SYGVKD. CDR3 DNA sequence: TGTGCCATCAGGGACGACAGGGGGCTCAACGAGCAGTACTTC. The encoded protein is CAIRDDRGLNEQYF.

This chain uses TRBV7-9 with TRBJ2-6; no firm D call. The CDR3 length is 13 residues. The germline V and J ends were trimmed by 5 bases and 5 bases, with 7 bases remaining between them. Germline CDR1 reads SEHNR; CDR2 reads FQNEAQ (reference sequence). Here the CDR3 DNA reads TGTGCCAGCAGCCGGCCGAGGGCCAACGTCCTGACTTTC. This gives the protein CASSRPRANVLTF.

This clonotype was recorded at least ten times. The V and J genes are TRBV7-3 and TRBJ2-5; possibly TRBD1 for D (6 bases). The V end was cut by 4 bases, the J end by 3 bases, with 9 bases between. CDR3 size: 13 residues. Germline assignment: CDR1 SGHTA and CDR2 FQGTGA. In nucleotides, the CDR3 is TGTGCCAGCAGCTCTAGGACAGAAGAGACCCAGTACTTC. This encodes CASSSRTEETQYF.

At least ten counts were recorded for this clonotype. A junction boundary mismatches the germline segment, possibly from a read error. The chain employs TRBV7-7 and TRBJ1-1; no clear D. This CDR3 contains 16 residues. CDR1 SSHAT and CDR2 FNYEAQ come from the germline V gene (reference sequence). The CDR3 region has the DNA TGTGCTAGCAGCTTAGCTATGTTGGTGGGGTACACTGAAGCTTTCTTT. It encodes CASSLAMLVGYTEAFF.

This clonotype was seen at least ten times. The CDR3 region is CASSLESGGTTNYGYTF. The CDR3, as DNA: TGTGCCAGCAGCTTAGAGTCGGGGGGAACGACTAACTATGGCTACACCTTC. The chain couples TRBV7-9 to TRBJ1-2; D may be TRBD1 (5 bases). This CDR3 comprises 17 residues. Germline V gene sequence: CDR1 SEHNR, CDR2 FQNEAQ (reference sequence). Between the trimmed V and J ends, which lost 1 base and 0 bases, there was a span of 15 bases.

This clonotype was counted only a few times. V is TRBV5-1 and J is TRBJ2-7; possible D gene TRBD2, 7 bases. The ends were cut back, 6 bases at V and 4 bases at J, with 17 bases in the middle. Germline loops: CDR1 SGHRS, CDR2 YFSETQ. The CDR3 has 14 amino acids. The CDR3 DNA reads TGCGCCAGCACGGGGGGACACTTTTCATACGAGCAGTACTTC. Translated, it gives CASTGGHFSYEQYF.

CDR3 DNA sequence: TGCAGCGTTGAAGCGAGCAGCCAGGATCACTACGAGCAGTACTTC. Encoded protein: CSVEASSQDHYEQYF. V and J are TRBV29-1 and TRBJ2-7; D gene uncertain. The CDR3 covers 15 residues. Germline V lookup: CDR1 SQVTM, CDR2 ANQGSEA. Trimming pared 1 base from V and 3 bases from J, leaving 16 bases between.

This clonotype was seen a handful of times. This chain connects TRBV28 to TRBJ1-5; 7 bases are a match to TRBD1. CDR3 length: 13 residues. The J segment lost 7 bases and the V segment lost 5 bases, leaving 5 bases of the junction unmatched. Germline CDR1 reads MDHEN; CDR2 reads SYDVKM. The CDR3 loop is CASSPDRVQPQHF. CDR3 DNA: TGTGCCAGCAGTCCCGACAGGGTCCAGCCCCAGCATTTT.

Of note for this clonotype: No conserved phenylalanine or tryptophan is present at the end of the CDR3, so a read error is the likely explanation. The DNA is left out, because the CDR3 cannot be placed on it with certainty; the CDR3 is given as TCRdb lists it. This chain joins TRBV29-1 and TRBJ2-6; TRBD1, the table's D call, lacks a check against the DNA. Germline V gives CDR1 SQVTM, CDR2 ANQGSEA. The CDR3 length is 11 residues, termini included. The CDR3: CSVGATGDYFT.

CDR3 amino acids: CATSDHLYRNTGELFF. As DNA, the CDR3 is TGTGCCACCAGTGATCACCTATACCGGAACACCGGGGAGCTGTTTTTT. This sequence joins TRBV24-1 and TRBJ2-2, with unresolved D. From germline, CDR1 is KGHDR and CDR2 SFDVKD. The V gene lost 3 bases and the J gene lost 1 base, with 11 bases spanning the gap. This CDR3 has 16 amino acids.

About this clonotype itself: A much larger clone differs from this one at a single base, so this may be a read error. The chain links TRBV29-1 to TRBJ1-2, with D possibly matching TRBD1 (5 bases). CDR1 and CDR2 from the germline V gene are SQVTM and ANQGSEA. The CDR3 is 12 amino acids. V was cut by 6 bases and J by 6 bases, with 14 bases left in between. The CDR3 DNA reads as TGCAGCGTCGGGGGGGAACTCGATGGCTACACCTTC. This translates into CSVGGELDGYTF.

In the case of this clonotype: A much larger clone lies one base from this, so it may be a read error. The chain joins TRBV7-2 to TRBJ1-4; D ambiguous. This CDR3 comprises 15 residues. V was pared by 5 bases and J by 8 bases, with 18 bases between. Germline values: CDR1 SGHTA, CDR2 FQGNSA. The CDR3 sequence: CASSGSTSILEKLFF. CDR3 sequence (DNA): TGTGCCAGCAGCGGCTCGACAAGCATATTGGAAAAACTGTTTTTT.

The V call is TRBV20-1, the J call TRBJ1-2, with a possible D match to TRBD1 (5 bases). V was cut by 4 bases and J by 8 bases, with 14 bases left in between. CDR1 DFQATT and CDR2 SNEGSKA come from the germline V gene (reference sequence). The CDR3 length is 12 residues. The CDR3 reads CSAMGRIVGYTF. The CDR3 nucleotides are TGCAGTGCTATGGGACGGATAGTGGGCTACACCTTC.

This chain connects TRBV7-9 to TRBJ2-2; the D gene is possibly TRBD2 (7 bases). With 6 bases removed from V and 8 bases from J, the gap between germline ends came to 19 bases. The CDR3 has 15 residues. Looked up from germline, CDR1 is SEHNR and CDR2 is FQNEAQ (reference sequence). The CDR3 reads CASSPVGGPGGELFF. CDR3 DNA: TGTGCCAGCAGTCCCGTCGGGGGGCCAGGAGGGGAGCTGTTTTTT. The whole variable domain, remainder taken from reference TRBV7-9 and TRBJ2-2, is DTGVSQNPRHKITKRGQNVTFRCDPISEHNRLYWYRQTLGQGPEFLTYFQNEAQLEKSRLLSDRFSAERPKGSFSTLEIQRTEQGDSAMYLCASSPVGGPGGELFFGEGSRLTVL.

Many counts were recorded for this clonotype. The V and J genes are TRBV9 and TRBJ1-6, with D unclear. Trimming took off 4 bases at V and 10 bases at J, with 21 bases between the two ends. Germline V lookup: CDR1 SGDLS, CDR2 YYNGEE. CDR3 length: 16 amino acids. This chain's CDR3 is CASSQDIGRGGSPLHF. CDR3 DNA sequence: TGTGCCAGCAGCCAAGACATTGGGCGGGGTGGGTCACCCCTCCACTTT.

This clonotype was observed at least ten times. The chain's CDR3 is CASSFSVGERETQYF. For the CDR3, the DNA is TGTGCCAGCAGCTTTTCGGTGGGGGAGAGGGAGACCCAGTACTTC. The chain uses TRBV7-9 and TRBJ2-5; the D call may be TRBD1 or TRBD2 (5 bases each). This CDR3 spans 15 amino acids. The germline CDR1 and CDR2 sequences are SEHNR and FQNEAQ (reference sequence). The V and J ends lost 3 bases and 5 bases respectively, with 16 bases between them.

The chain uses TRBV20-1 and TRBJ1-6; 7 nucleotides agree with TRBD1. The CDR3 is made up of 15 amino acids. From germline, CDR1 is DFQATT and CDR2 SNEGSKA (reference sequence). V trimming: 3 bases; J trimming: 2 bases; junction bases outside the gene matches: 4. CDR3 amino acids: CSARGTETYNSPLHF. CDR3 DNA sequence: TGCAGTGCTAGGGGGACAGAGACCTATAATTCACCCCTCCACTTT.

This clonotype was recorded a few times. The chain uses TRBV20-1 and TRBJ1-4; D uncertain. Trimming pared 5 bases from V and 8 bases from J, leaving 15 bases between. The CDR3 loop spans 13 amino acids. Germline V lookup: CDR1 DFQATT, CDR2 SNEGSKA (reference sequence). The CDR3 nucleotides read TGCAGTGCTGAAGTTTTATTTGGGGAAAAACTGTTTTTT. This gives the protein CSAEVLFGEKLFF.

The CDR3 protein is CASSGWSYEQYF. In nucleotides, the CDR3 is TGTGCCAGCAGCGGCTGGTCCTACGAGCAGTACTTC. The chain uses TRBV9 and TRBJ2-7; the D is unclear. Trimming left V 3 bases short and J 1 base short, with 5 bases between. The V gene's germline CDR1 is SGDLS and CDR2 YYNGEE. The CDR3 covers 12 residues. The variable domain in full, with the rest retrieved from reference TRBV9 and TRBJ2-7, is DSGVTQTPKHLITATGQRVTLRCSPRSGDLSVYWYQQSLDQGLQFLIQYYNGEERAKGNILERFSAQQFPDLHSELNLSSLELGDSALYFCASSGWSYEQYFGPGTRLTVT.